This entry features one T cell receptor beta chain sequence. This entry comes from a study of blood T cell repertoires in COVID-19. Sequencing used immunoSEQ multiplex PCR; TCRdb keeps in-frame clones, though not all of them. This sample has roughly 180,000 clones, with 80% found just once. The V gene's germline CDR1 is KGHSH and CDR2 LQKENI. The CDR3 has 16 amino acids. Trimming removed 0 bases from V and 2 bases from J; junction bases left unmatched: 6. The rearrangement uses TRBV18 and TRBJ1-1, with TRBD1 matching over 7 bases. This clonotype originated in a man between 60 and 75 years old who had been exposed to COVID-19. The sample consisted of PBMCs or T cells enriched from blood (not recorded which). In DNA, the CDR3 is TGTGCCAGCTCACCACCGGCGACAGGGCTTAACACTGAAGCTTTCTTT. The encoded protein is CASSPPATGLNTEAFF.